This T cell receptor beta chain was captured in a study of blood T cell repertoires in COVID-19 (dated by TCRdb to 2019 to 2021). A note on the overall study: The collaborator samples originated in the United States, Italy and Spain and spanned the acute and convalescent phases of COVID-19. The material from the prospective study consisted of cDNA or gDNA derived from T cells, B-cell-depleted T cells, or PBMCs. Deeply sampled blood TCRbeta repertoires from subjects exposed to, actively infected with, or recovered from COVID-19 were included in the dataset. A freely available public database, intended as a resource for researchers studying the immune response to SARS-CoV-2, is where the repertoires were released. Samples came from the ongoing ImmuneRACE study (first 160 participants) plus 1,254 subjects from 6 global collaborators. A de-identified subject ID, COVID-19 status, age in years and sex were almost always included in the sample metadata. HLA class I and class II types, where available, came from metadata supplied by the sample provider rather than from assay-based typing. The investigation overall reported the following: How much clinical and demographic metadata was included differed by source and by participant, and the metadata was provided uncurated.

TCRbeta CDR3 regions were amplified from genomic DNA by means of the immunoSEQ Assay, a bias-controlled multiplex PCR. In the paper's pipeline: The number of nucleated cells in each sample was estimated by amplification of reference gene primers within the assay. To quantify the absolute abundance of each unique TCRbeta CDR3 rearrangement, sequence reads were collapsed and filtered. For each sample, productive Simpson clonality was calculated as the square root of Simpson's diversity index over productive rearrangements. TCRdb took this table from immuneACCESS and kept in-frame rearrangements with V and J called. Such tables lack part of the clones; where checked against another copy, unresolved V genes explain under half of the gap, and the rest is unexplained. V, J and clone size are those of that table, while D and trimming were read from the DNA. Recorded for this sample are approximately 250,000 clones; 85% of them occurred a single time. Approximately 6.3% of the sample comes from the top ten.

About this clone: Its target antigen remains unknown. Base quality data are lacking; no much larger clone is found one base away.

Each collaborating institution followed its own protocols to collect whole blood in K2EDTA tubes. Collaborator samples were shipped for TCRbeta analysis as frozen whole blood, isolated PBMCs, or DNA extracted from either sample type. Sequencing was done on a sample of peripheral blood. This receptor was obtained from a woman aged 55-75 years with active or convalescent COVID-19.

The DNA reads as follows: TGCGCCACCTCGGGACTAGCGGGAGCCGGGGAGCTGTTTTTT. This yields the protein CATSGLAGAGELFF. The chain is encoded by TRBV5-1 joined to TRBJ2-2, with 14 middle bases fitting TRBD2. CDR1 and CDR2, looked up from the germline V gene, are SGHRS and YFSETQ. The V end gives up 9 bases and the J end 6 bases, leaving 4 bases in the junction not matched to a gene. The CDR3 starts with the cysteine, ends with the phenylalanine, and has 14 residues. The sequence is cut down to CDR3 DNA, 42 bases in frame from base 1.